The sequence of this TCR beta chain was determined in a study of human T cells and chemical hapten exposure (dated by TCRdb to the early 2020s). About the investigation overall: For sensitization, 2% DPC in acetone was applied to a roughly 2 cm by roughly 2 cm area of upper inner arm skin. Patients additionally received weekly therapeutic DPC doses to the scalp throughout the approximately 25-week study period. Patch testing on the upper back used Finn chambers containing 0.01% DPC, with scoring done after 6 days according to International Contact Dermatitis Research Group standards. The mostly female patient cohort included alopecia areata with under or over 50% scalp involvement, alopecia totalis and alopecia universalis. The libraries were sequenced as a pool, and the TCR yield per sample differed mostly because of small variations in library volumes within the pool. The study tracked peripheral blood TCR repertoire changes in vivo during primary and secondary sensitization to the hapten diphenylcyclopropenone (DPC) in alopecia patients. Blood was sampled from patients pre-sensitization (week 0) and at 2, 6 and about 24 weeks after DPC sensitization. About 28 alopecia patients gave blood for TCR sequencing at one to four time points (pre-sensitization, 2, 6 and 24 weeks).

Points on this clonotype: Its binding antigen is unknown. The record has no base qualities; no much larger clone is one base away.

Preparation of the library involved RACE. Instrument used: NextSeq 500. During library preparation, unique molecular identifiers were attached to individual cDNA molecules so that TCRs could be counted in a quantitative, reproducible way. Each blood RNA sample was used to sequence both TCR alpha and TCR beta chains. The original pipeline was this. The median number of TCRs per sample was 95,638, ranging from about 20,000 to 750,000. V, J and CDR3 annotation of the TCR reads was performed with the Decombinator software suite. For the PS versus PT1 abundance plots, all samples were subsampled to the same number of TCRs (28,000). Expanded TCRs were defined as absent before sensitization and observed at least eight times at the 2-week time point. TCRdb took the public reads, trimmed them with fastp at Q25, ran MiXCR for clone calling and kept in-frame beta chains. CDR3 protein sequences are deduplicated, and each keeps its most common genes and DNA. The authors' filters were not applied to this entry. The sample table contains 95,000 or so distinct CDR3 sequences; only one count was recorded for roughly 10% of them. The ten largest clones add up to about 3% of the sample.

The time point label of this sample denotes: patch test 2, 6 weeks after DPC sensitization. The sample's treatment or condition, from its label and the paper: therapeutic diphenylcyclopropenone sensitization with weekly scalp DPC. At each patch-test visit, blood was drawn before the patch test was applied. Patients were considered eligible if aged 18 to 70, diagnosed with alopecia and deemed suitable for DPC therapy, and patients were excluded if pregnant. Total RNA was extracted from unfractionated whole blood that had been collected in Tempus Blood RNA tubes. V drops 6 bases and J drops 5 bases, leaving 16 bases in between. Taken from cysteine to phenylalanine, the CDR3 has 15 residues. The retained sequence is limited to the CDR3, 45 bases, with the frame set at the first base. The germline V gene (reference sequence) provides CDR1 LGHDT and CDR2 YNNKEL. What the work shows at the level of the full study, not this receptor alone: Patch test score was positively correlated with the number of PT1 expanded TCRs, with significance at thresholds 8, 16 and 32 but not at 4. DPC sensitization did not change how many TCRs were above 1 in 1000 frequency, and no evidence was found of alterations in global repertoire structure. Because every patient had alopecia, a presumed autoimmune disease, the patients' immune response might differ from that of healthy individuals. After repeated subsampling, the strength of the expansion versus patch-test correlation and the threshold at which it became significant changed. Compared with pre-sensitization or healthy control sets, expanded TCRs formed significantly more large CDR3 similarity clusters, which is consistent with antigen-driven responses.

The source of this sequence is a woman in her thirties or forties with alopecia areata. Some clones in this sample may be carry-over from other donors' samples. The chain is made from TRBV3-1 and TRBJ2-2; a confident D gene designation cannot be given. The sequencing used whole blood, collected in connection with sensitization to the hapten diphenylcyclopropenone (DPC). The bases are TGTGCCAGCAGAAAAGAGGATAGGTCAACCGGGGAGCTGTTTTTT. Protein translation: CASRKEDRSTGELFF.